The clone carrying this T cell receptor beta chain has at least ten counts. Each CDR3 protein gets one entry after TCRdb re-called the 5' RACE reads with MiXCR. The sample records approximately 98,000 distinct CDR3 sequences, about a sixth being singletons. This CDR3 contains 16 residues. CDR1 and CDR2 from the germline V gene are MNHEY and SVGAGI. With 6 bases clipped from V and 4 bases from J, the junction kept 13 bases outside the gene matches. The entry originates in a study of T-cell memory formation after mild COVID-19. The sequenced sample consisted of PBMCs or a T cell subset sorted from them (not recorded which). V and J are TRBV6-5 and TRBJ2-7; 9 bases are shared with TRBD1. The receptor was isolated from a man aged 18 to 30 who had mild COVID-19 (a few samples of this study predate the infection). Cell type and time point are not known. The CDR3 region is CASSSTGTGSWYEQYF. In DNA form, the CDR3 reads TGTGCCAGCAGCTCGACTGGGACAGGGAGTTGGTACGAGCAGTACTTC.